The present TCR beta chain was sequenced within a study of OX40 agonist ivuxolimab in advanced cancers. At the level of the study: Patients treated during dose escalation were battling hepatocellular carcinoma, melanoma, renal cell or head and neck cancer. Study findings and constraints: At doses 0.1 to 3.0 mg/kg, CD4+ and CD8+ clones expanded. Relative to CD4+ cells, CD8+ T cells on average had more expanded clones. Also showing low normalized T-cell clonal expansion were some of the nonresponders.

The repertoire was sequenced with immunoSEQ multiplex PCR; TCRdb's copy has only in-frame clones and lacks some. The sample has about 100,000 clones, approximately 89% seen once. On this clone itself: The antigen is unknown.

The germline V and J ends were trimmed by 0 bases and 6 bases, with 15 bases remaining between them. Germline CDR1 MNHEY, CDR2 SVGAGI. The CDR3 sequence is 15 residues long. The specimen comprised CD4+ or CD8+ T cells sorted from blood, sampled in a trial of the OX40 agonist ivuxolimab. The receptor was isolated from an adult with an advanced solid tumor such as melanoma, head and neck, liver or kidney cancer. The chain links TRBV6-5 to TRBJ2-7; D perhaps matches TRBD2 (5 bases). The CDR3 reads CASSYSLGGNREQYF. The CDR3 DNA is TGTGCCAGCAGTTACTCTCTCGGAGGCAACCGCGAGCAGTACTTC.